Below are 8 T cell receptor beta chains sequenced from a single sample in a study of T cells in tuberculosis. Measured with immunoSEQ multiplex PCR; TCRdb has only the in-frame clones, and not every one. The sample has about 32,000 clones; 94% are singletons. The material sequenced was PBMCs. These receptors were collected from a donor under 30 with latent tuberculosis or without tuberculosis infection.

The chain joins TRBV9 to TRBJ1-2; D may be TRBD1 (5 bases). V gave up 5 bases and J gave up 4 bases, with 12 bases separating them. Germline lookup yields CDR1 SGDLS and CDR2 YYNGEE. The CDR3 is 13 residues long. This CDR3 reads CASSLTGVYGYTF. In DNA form, the CDR3 reads TGTGCCAGCAGTCTCACAGGAGTCTATGGCTACACCTTC.

V usage is TRBV4-1 and J usage is TRBJ2-3; 11 bases fit TRBD2. The CDR3 covers 15 residues. Germline V gives CDR1 MGHRA, CDR2 YSYEKL. V dropped 4 bases and J dropped 4; count of bases not matched to a gene: 4. DNA for the CDR3: TGCGCCAGCAGCCTTCGACTAGCGGGACCAGATACGCAGTATTTT. This codes for CASSLRLAGPDTQYF.

This clone was observed a single time. V gene TRBV5-6 combines with J gene TRBJ1-1; TRBD1 matches 9 bases. Germline values: CDR1 SGHDT, CDR2 YYEEEE. V shed 3 bases and J 1 base; nucleotides not matched to a gene: 1. This CDR3 has 14 amino acids. The CDR3 region is CASSWGQGNTEAFF. The CDR3 nucleotides are TGTGCCAGCAGCTGGGGACAGGGGAACACTGAAGCTTTCTTT. The full variable domain, completed using reference TRBV5-6 and TRBJ1-1, is DAGVTQSPTHLIKTRGQQVTLRCSPKSGHDTVSWYQQALGQGPQFIFQYYEEEERQRGNFPDRFSGHQFPNYSSELNVNALLLGDSALYLCASSWGQGNTEAFFGQGTRLTVV.

The chain has TRBV28 and TRBJ2-2; no clear D. Germline CDR1 and CDR2: MDHEN and SYDVKM. CDR3 size: 13 residues. Trimming took 6 bases from V and 4 from J, leaving 9 bases between them. CDR3 DNA sequence: TGTGCCAGCAGCCTAACAGCCACCGGGGAGCTGTTTTTT. It translates to CASSLTATGELFF.

The rearrangement links TRBV7-2 to TRBJ2-7, with 7 bases lining up with TRBD1. CDR1 SGHTA and CDR2 FQGNSA come from the germline V gene. CDR3 length equals 13 residues. The trim removed 5 bases at V and 7 bases at J, leaving 8 bases unmatched. The DNA for the CDR3 is TGTGCCAGCAGCGCCGGACAGGCCAGGGAGCAGTACTTC. It translates to CASSAGQAREQYF.

The chain carries TRBV27 and TRBJ2-3; TRBD2 aligns across 9 bases. The J segment lost 2 bases and the V segment lost 3 bases, leaving 6 bases of the junction unmatched. The germline V gene encodes CDR1 MNHEY and CDR2 SMNVEV (reference sequence). The CDR3 is 16 amino acids. CDR3 sequence: CASSFSSGEITDTQYF. The DNA for the CDR3 is TGTGCCAGCAGTTTCTCTAGCGGGGAAATCACAGATACGCAGTATTTT.

The chain joins TRBV2 to TRBJ2-1; D unclear. Germline V gene data show CDR1 as SNHLY and CDR2 as FYNNEI. V shed 7 bases and J shed 5 bases, with 9 bases lying between them. The CDR3 runs 12 residues. The CDR3 sequence is CASMRHDNEQFF. CDR3 sequence (DNA): TGTGCCAGCATGCGACACGACAATGAGCAGTTCTTC.

V and J are TRBV13 and TRBJ1-1; a possible D gene is TRBD1 (6 bases). The CDR3 is made up of 12 amino acids. The germline V gene has CDR1 PRHDT and CDR2 FYEKMQ (reference sequence). V was clipped by 5 bases and J by 8 bases, with 12 bases between them. CDR3 DNA sequence: TGTGCCAGCAGCCCTCGGACAGCAGAAGCTTTCTTT. Translation: CASSPRTAEAFF.